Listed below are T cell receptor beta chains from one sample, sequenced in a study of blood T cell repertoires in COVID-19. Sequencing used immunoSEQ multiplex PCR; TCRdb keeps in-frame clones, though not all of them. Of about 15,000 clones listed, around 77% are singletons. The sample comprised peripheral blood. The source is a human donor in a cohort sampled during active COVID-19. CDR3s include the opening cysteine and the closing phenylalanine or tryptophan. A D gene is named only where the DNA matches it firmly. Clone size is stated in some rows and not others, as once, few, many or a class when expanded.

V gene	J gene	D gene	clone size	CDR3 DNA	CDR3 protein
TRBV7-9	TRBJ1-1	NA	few	TGTGCCAGCGGGACATCAAACACTGAAGCTTTCTTT	CASGTSNTEAFF
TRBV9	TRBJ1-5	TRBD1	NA	TGTGCCAGCAGCGTAGGGGACAGAGGGCAGCCCCAGCATTTT	CASSVGDRGQPQHF
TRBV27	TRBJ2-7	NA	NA	TGTGCCAGCAGTTTATCGACTGGACAGACCTCCTACGAGCAGTACTTC	CASSLSTGQTSYEQYF
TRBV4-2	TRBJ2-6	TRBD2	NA	TGTGCCAGCAGTCCCGGGACTAGCGGGGCTGGGGCCAACGTCCTGACTTTC	CASSPGTSGAGANVLTF
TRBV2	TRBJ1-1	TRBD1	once	TGTGCCAGCAGGAGGGACAGGGGGAACGGTGAAGCTTTCTTT	CASRRDRGNGEAFF
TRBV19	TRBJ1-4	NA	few	TGTGCCAGTAGTGGCGACGGACTTAATGAAAAACTGTTTTTT	CASSGDGLNEKLFF
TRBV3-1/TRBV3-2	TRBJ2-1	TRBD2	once	TGTGCCAGCAGCCAAGGCGGACTAGGCTCCTACAATGAGCAGTTCTTC	CASSQGGLGSYNEQFF
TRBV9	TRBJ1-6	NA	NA	TGTGCCAGCAGCGTAGAGTTAGGCGGGAGCTCCTATAATTCACCCCTCCACTTT	CASSVELGGSSYNSPLHF
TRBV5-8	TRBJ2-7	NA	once	TGTGCCAGCAGCTCCCTCTACGAGCAGTACTTC	CASSSLYEQYF
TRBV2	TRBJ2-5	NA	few	TGTGCCAGCCGAGGGCAAGAGACCCAGTACTTC	CASRGQETQYF
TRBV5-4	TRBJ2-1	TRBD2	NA	TGTGCCAGCAGCTGGACTAGCGGGAGGACATACAATGAGCAGTTCTTC	CASSWTSGRTYNEQFF
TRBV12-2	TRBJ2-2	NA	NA	TGTGCAAGTCGCTTAAGCGGGAGGGAGAACACCGGGGAGCTGTTTTTT	CASRLSGRENTGELFF
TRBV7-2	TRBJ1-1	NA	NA	TGTGCCAGCAGCTACCAGTCTCCTGAAGCTTTCTTT	CASSYQSPEAFF
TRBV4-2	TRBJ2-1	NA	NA	TGTGCCAGCAGCCAAGATGTGGGAGGAGGTAAAAATGAGCAGTTCTTC	CASSQDVGGGKNEQFF
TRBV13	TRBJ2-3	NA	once	TGTGCCAGCAGCTTAGTTGGGAGCGGTAGCGATACGCAGTATTTT	CASSLVGSGSDTQYF
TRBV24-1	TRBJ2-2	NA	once	TGTGCCACCAGTGATACAGGGTATGCCGGGGAGCTGTTTTTT	CATSDTGYAGELFF
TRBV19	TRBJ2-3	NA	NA	TGTGCCAGTAGTATGAAGACAGCTAGCACAGATACGCAGTATTTT	CASSMKTASTDTQYF
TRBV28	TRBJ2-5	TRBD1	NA	TGTGCCAGCAGTGATTTTCTGGCAGGGGGCGTGGAGACCCAGTACTTC	CASSDFLAGGVETQYF
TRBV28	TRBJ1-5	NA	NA	TGTGCCAGCAACTGGGGCAACAATCAGCCCCAGCATTTT	CASNWGNNQPQHF
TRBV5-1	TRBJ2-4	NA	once	TGCGCCAGCAGCTCACCAGGACAGAACCTGTACTTC	CASSSPGQNLYF
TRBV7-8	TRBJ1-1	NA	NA	TGTGCCAGCAGCTTAATTGGGGGGGGCACTGAAGCTTTCTTT	CASSLIGGGTEAFF
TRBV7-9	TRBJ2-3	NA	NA	TGTGCCAGCAGCATACAGCGGCGGTCAAGCACAGATACGCAGTATTTT	CASSIQRRSSTDTQYF
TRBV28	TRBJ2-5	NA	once	TGTGCCAGCAGTAGGGGCGAGACCCAGTACTTC	CASSRGETQYF
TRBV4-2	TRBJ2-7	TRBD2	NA	TGTGCCAGCAGCCAAGCTCTAGCGGGAGGAGGGTACGAGCAGTACTTC	CASSQALAGGGYEQYF
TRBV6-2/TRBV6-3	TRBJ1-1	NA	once	TGTGCCAGCAGTACGTCAGGAGGCACTGAAGCTTTCTTT	CASSTSGGTEAFF
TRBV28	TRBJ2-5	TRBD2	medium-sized	TGTGCCAGCAGTACCAATAGCGGGAGGGCCAGAGAGACCCAGTACTTC	CASSTNSGRARETQYF
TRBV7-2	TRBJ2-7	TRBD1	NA	TGTGCCAGCAGCTTAGGCCGATTAGGGACAGGGGGCTACGAGCAGTACTTC	CASSLGRLGTGGYEQYF
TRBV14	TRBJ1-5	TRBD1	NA	TGTGCCAGCTCTAAGTTCCGGACAGGACGACGAAATCAGCCCCAGCATTTT	CASSKFRTGRRNQPQHF
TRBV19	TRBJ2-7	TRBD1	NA	TGTGCCAGTAGTTTCCGGACAGGGGACCTTTACGAGCAGTACTTC	CASSFRTGDLYEQYF
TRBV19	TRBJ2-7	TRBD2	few	TGTGCCACTTCCGGGACTAGCGAGGTGGGAGAGCAGTACTTC	CATSGTSEVGEQYF
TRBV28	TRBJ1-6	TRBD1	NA	TGTGCCAGCACCCTCGATGGAGGGGGCTGGTCACCCCTCCACTTT	CASTLDGGGWSPLHF
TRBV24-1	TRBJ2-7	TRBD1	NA	TGTGCCACCAGTGATACCGGGACAGGGGGCGCTTATGATTACGAGCAGTACTTC	CATSDTGTGGAYDYEQYF
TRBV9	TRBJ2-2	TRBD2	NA	TGTGCCAGCAGCCTCGGACTAGCGAGAAACACCGGGGAGCTGTTTTTT	CASSLGLARNTGELFF
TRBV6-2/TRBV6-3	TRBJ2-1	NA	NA	TGTGCCAGCAGTTACGATTTAGAGACTACCCATAAAAATGAGCAGTTCTTC	CASSYDLETTHKNEQFF
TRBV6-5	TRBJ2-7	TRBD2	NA	TGTGCCAGCAGTACTGGGGGAGGGATCTACGAGCAGTACTTC	CASSTGGGIYEQYF
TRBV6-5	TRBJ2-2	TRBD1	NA	TGTGCCAGCAAGTCCGGGACAGGGAACACCGGGGAGCTGTTTTTT	CASKSGTGNTGELFF
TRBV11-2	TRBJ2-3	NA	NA	TGTGCCAGCAGCCCCCGGGACTTTGTAGATACGCAGTATTTT	CASSPRDFVDTQYF
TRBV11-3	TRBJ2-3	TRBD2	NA	TGTGCCAGCAGCTTGAGTAGCGGGTTCCTTGGGTCTAGCACAGATACGCAGTATTTT	CASSLSSGFLGSSTDTQYF
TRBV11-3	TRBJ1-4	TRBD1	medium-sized	TGTGCCAGCAGCTCGACCTTGGGGACAGGGAATGAAAAACTGTTTTTT	CASSSTLGTGNEKLFF
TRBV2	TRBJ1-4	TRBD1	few	TGTGCCAGCAGTGAAGGAGGGGGCGCAGGTGAAAAACTGTTTTTT	CASSEGGGAGEKLFF
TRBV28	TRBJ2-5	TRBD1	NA	TGTGCCAGCAGTCCCTCGGACAGGGTAGGAGAGACCCAGTACTTC	CASSPSDRVGETQYF
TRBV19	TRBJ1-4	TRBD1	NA	TGTGCCAGTACCGGTGGGACAGGGGGTGATTTGGGCGAAAAACTGTTTTTT	CASTGGTGGDLGEKLFF
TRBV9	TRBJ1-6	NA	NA	TGTGCCAGCAGCGACCGACAGGACAATTCACCCCTCCACTTT	CASSDRQDNSPLHF
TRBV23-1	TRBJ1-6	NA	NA	TGCGCCGTTCACGGGGAGTCCCCATCGCCCCTCCACTTT	CAVHGESPSPLHF
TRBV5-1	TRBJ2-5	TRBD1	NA	TGCGCCAGCAGCCAGGGACAGGGGCCCCAAGAGACCCAGTACTTC	CASSQGQGPQETQYF
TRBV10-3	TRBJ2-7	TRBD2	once	TGTGCCATCAGTGACCAGGGAGGGCACGAGCAGTACTTC	CAISDQGGHEQYF
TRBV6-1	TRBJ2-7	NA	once	TGTGCCAGCAGTGAACTGGAGGGTAGAGGCGAGCAGTACTTC	CASSELEGRGEQYF
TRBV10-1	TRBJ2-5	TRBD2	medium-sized	TGCGCCAGCAGTACTAGCGGGGGCCGAGAGACCCAGTACTTC	CASSTSGGRETQYF
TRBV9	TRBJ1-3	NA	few	TGTGCCAGCAGCGTAGTTTCCGGGAGTGAGGCTGGAAACACCATATATTTT	CASSVVSGSEAGNTIYF
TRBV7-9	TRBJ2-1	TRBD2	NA	TGTGCCAGCAGCTTAGTTGTCGGGACTAGTCATCAGGATGAGCAGTTCTTC	CASSLVVGTSHQDEQFF
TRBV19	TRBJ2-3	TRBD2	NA	TGTGCCAGTAGTGGTTTATCGGGACTAGCGGGGCACCCCAGCACAGATACGCAGTATTTT	CASSGLSGLAGHPSTDTQYF
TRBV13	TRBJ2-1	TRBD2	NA	TGTGCCAGCAGCCGCACTAGCGTCTCCTACAATGAGCAGTTCTTC	CASSRTSVSYNEQFF
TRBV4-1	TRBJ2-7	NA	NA	TGCGCCAGCAGCCAAGGGACTTCAACTTCCTACGAGCAGTACTTC	CASSQGTSTSYEQYF
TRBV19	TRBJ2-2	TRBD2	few	TGTGCCAGTAGTCCCAGGGGACTAGCGGGAGGGGCGAACACCGGGGAGCTGTTTTTT	CASSPRGLAGGANTGELFF
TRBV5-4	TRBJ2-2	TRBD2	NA	TGTGCCAGCAGCTTTAGCGGGAGGTTTACCGGGGAGCTGTTTTTT	CASSFSGRFTGELFF
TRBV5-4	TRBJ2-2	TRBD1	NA	TGTGCCAGCAGCTTGGTTGGGTCAGGGGGCAAGTTAACCGGGGAGCTGTTTTTT	CASSLVGSGGKLTGELFF
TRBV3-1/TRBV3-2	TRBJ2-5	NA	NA	TGTGCCAGCAGCCAAGGTCTTACAGGGTCAGAGACCCAGTACTTC	CASSQGLTGSETQYF
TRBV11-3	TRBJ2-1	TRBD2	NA	TGTGCCAGCAGCCTATACGGACTAGCAGGGGAGGATGAGCAGTTCTTC	CASSLYGLAGEDEQFF